The rows below give T cell receptor beta chains drawn from one sample of a study of identical twins. One entry per CDR3 protein, called by TCRdb with MiXCR from the 5' RACE reads. The data show around 550,000 distinct CDR3 sequences, approximately 16% seen once. These data were likewise used in another study, on yellow fever vaccine responses in identical twins.

The specimen was CD4+ T cells sorted from blood. These receptor sequences come from a woman younger than 30 in good health. Each CDR3 is given without its conserved first and last residue.

J gene,V gene,CDR3 protein
TRBJ2-1,TRBV7-8,ASSLARTSGSTYNEQF
TRBJ2-2,TRBV7-9,ASSPAVSYTGELF
TRBJ2-2,TRBV25-1,ASSESLLASGELF
TRBJ2-3,TRBV20-1,SASQSGTSGRSTDTQY
TRBJ2-3,TRBV7-3,ASSLWQGDMQY
TRBJ1-2,TRBV10-3,AISEFLGTARNYGYT
TRBJ1-1,TRBV29-1,SLAPGNTEAF
TRBJ2-6,TRBV9,ASSVIGSGANVLT
TRBJ2-3,TRBV20-1,SGWLGAGGGDTQY
TRBJ2-1,TRBV14,ASSYYGNEQF
TRBJ2-7,TRBV12-3/TRBV12-4,ASSMDTPKFEQY
TRBJ1-5,TRBV5-1,ASSNGTGSNQPQH
TRBJ2-2,TRBV28,ASTGQGYTGELF
TRBJ1-1,TRBV12-3/TRBV12-4,ASATGDTTEAF
TRBJ2-1,TRBV7-8,ASSFRDPGSYNEQF
TRBJ2-1,TRBV19,ASGGGTGWREQF
TRBJ2-1,TRBV29-1,SSGGGSSYNEQF
TRBJ2-5,TRBV28,ASSLYGTTLMETQY
TRBJ1-5,TRBV7-9,ASSRGTGRSDQPQH
TRBJ1-2,TRBV14,ASSQDVGGYSGYT
TRBJ1-5,TRBV20-1,SARDTGTGGNPQH
TRBJ2-2,TRBV2,ASKETSVLTGELF
TRBJ2-7,TRBV12-3/TRBV12-4,ASSYATSGTLYEQY
TRBJ1-2,TRBV15,ATSRGPGANYGYT
TRBJ2-3,TRBV5-1,ASRSGGQVLDTQY
TRBJ2-1,TRBV20-1,SARVADRVGDEQF
TRBJ2-5,TRBV29-1,SDMSPTGYQETQY
TRBJ2-3,TRBV5-1,ASSTWPVRTTDTQY
TRBJ2-7,TRBV5-1,ASSLENYEQY
TRBJ2-3,TRBV14,ASSQARRTTRDRGPTDTQY
TRBJ2-7,TRBV10-3,AISVGQGADEQY
TRBJ2-1,TRBV29-1,SAEAGTTYNEQF
TRBJ2-3,TRBV20-1,SGLAGGTDTQY
TRBJ2-3,TRBV14,ASSQFLMGTQY
TRBJ2-2,TRBV29-1,SVDLETKNTGELF
TRBJ1-1,TRBV5-1,ASSWSRDSQTNTEAF
TRBJ2-2,TRBV11-2,ASSLVQGGTGELF
TRBJ2-5,TRBV5-1,ASSLASAKETQY
TRBJ2-5,TRBV20-1,SARGGGSGETQY
TRBJ2-1,TRBV28,ASSLIRQGGDEQF
TRBJ1-1,TRBV7-9,ASSLLEGTEAF
TRBJ2-3,TRBV3-1,ASSQMGLSTDTQY
TRBJ2-3,TRBV19,ASSIKGRTDTQY
TRBJ2-5,TRBV4-1,ASSQGGEETQY
TRBJ1-4,TRBV11-2,ASSFRQGEKLF
TRBJ2-3,TRBV3-1,ASSQDSSGPRRYTQY
TRBJ2-1,TRBV14,ASSQRTGGGNEQF
TRBJ2-4,TRBV6-5,ASSYSSGLGNIQY
TRBJ2-1,TRBV10-3,AISAKLVPGNEQF
TRBJ2-1,TRBV20-1,SARDPMGGPLNEQF
TRBJ1-1,TRBV28,ASTNDRLGSAF
TRBJ2-2,TRBV12-3/TRBV12-4,ASSSERPGPRGTGELF
TRBJ2-3,TRBV20-1,SAGGVGTDTQY